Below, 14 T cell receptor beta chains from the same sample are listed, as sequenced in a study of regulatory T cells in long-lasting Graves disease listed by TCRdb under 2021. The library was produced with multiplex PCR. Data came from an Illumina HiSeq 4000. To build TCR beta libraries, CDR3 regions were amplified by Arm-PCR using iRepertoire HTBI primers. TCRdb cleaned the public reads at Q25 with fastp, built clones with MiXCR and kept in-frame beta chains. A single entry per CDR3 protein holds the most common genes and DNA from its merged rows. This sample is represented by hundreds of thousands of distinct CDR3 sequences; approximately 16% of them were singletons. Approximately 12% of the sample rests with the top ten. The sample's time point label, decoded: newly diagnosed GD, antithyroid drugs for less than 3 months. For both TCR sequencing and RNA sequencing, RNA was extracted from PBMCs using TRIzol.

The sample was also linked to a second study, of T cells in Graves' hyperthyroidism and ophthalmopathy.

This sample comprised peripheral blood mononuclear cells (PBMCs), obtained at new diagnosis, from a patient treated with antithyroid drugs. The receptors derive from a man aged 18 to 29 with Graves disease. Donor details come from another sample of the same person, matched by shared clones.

This chain's CDR3 is CATSTRRYNEQFF. The CDR3 region has the DNA TGTGCCACCAGCACGAGACGGTACAATGAGCAGTTCTTC. The gene calls are TRBV15 and TRBJ2-1; D gene unclear. Trimming left V 4 bases short and J 4 bases short, with 8 bases between. CDR1 and CDR2 (germline): LNHNV, YYDKDF (reference sequence). This CDR3 contains 13 residues.

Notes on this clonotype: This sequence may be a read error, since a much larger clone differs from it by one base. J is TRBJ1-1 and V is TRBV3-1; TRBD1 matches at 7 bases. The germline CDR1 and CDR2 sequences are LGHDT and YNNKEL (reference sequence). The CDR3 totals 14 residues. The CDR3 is CAGSEPGTAREAFF. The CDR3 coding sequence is TGTGCCGGCAGCGAACCCGGGACAGCCCGTGAAGCTTTCTTT.

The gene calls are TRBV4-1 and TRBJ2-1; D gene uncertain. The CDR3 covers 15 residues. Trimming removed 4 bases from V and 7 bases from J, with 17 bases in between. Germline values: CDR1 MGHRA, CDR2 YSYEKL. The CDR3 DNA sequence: TGCGCCAGCAGCCGAGAGCCTGCGTCACAGAATGAGCAGTTCTTC. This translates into CASSREPASQNEQFF.

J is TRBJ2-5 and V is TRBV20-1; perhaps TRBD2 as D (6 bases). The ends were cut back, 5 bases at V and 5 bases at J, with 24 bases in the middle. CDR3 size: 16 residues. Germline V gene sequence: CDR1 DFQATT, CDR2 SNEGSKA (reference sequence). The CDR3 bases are TGCAGTGCTCCCCGTGAGTGGGACTGGGCTCTGGAGACCCAGTACTTC. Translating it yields CSAPREWDWALETQYF.

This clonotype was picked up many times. The CDR3 sequence: CASSLFPDSNTEAFF. The CDR3 region has the DNA TGTGCCAGCAGCTTATTTCCAGATTCGAACACTGAAGCTTTCTTT. This sequence joins TRBV7-6 and TRBJ1-1, with D hard to call. CDR1 and CDR2 from the germline V gene are SGHVS and FNYEAQ. V was cut by 2 bases and J by 1 base, with 11 bases left in between. The CDR3 contains 15 residues.

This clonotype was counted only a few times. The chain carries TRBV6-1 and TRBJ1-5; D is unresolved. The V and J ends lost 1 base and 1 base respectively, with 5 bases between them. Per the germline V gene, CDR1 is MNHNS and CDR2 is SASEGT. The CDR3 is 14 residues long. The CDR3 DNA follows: TGTGCCAGCAGTGAAGAGGACAGCAATCAGCCCCAGCATTTT. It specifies CASSEEDSNQPQHF.

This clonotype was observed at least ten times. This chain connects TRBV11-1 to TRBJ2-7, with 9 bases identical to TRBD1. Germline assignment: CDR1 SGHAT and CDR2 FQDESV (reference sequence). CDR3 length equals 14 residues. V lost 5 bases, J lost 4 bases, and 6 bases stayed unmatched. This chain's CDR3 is CASSPGQGKYEQYF. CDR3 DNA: TGTGCCAGCAGCCCCGGACAGGGGAAATACGAGCAGTACTTC.

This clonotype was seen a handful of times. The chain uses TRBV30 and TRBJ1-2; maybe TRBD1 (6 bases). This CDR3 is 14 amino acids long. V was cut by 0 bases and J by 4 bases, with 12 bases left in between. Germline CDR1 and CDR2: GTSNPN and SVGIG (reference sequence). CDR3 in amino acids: CAWSVLRGGYGYTF. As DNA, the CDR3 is TGTGCCTGGAGTGTACTCAGGGGCGGCTATGGCTACACCTTC. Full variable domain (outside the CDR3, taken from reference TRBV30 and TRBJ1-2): SQTIHQWPATLVQPVGSPLSLECTVEGTSNPNLYWYRQAAGRGLQLLFYSVGIGQISSEVPQNLSASRPQDRQFILSSKKLLLSDSGFYLCAWSVLRGGYGYTFGSGTRLTVV.

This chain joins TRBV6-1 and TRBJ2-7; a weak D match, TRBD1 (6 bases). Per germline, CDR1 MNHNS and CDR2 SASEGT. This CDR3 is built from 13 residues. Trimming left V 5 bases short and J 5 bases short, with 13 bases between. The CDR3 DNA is TGTGCCAGCAGTACAAACAGGGTCAACGAGCAGTACTTC. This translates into CASSTNRVNEQYF.

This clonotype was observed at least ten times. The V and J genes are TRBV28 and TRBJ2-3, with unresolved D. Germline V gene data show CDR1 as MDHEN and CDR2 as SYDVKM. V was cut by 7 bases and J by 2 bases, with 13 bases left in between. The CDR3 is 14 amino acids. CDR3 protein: CASTEPRTTDTQYF. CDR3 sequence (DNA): TGTGCCAGCACCGAACCCCGGACCACAGATACGCAGTATTTT.

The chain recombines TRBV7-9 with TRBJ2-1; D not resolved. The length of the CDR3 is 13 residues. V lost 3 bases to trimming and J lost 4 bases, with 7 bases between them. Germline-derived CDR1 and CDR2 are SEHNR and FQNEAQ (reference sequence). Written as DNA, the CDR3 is TGTGCCAGCAGCTTCGCCTGGTACAATGAGCAGTTCTTC. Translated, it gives CASSFAWYNEQFF. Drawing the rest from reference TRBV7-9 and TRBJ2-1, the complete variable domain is DTGVSQNPRHKITKRGQNVTFRCDPISEHNRLYWYRQTLGQGPEFLTYFQNEAQLEKSRLLSDRFSAERPKGSFSTLEIQRTEQGDSAMYLCASSFAWYNEQFFGPGTRLTVL.

CDR3 coding DNA: TGTGCCATCAGTGTACAGGATAGCGCAGATACGCAGTATTTT. Protein: CAISVQDSADTQYF. The V gene is TRBV10-3, the J gene TRBJ2-3, with D possibly being TRBD1 or TRBD2 (5 bases each). CDR3 length: 14 residues. Germline values: CDR1 ENHRY, CDR2 SYGVKD. V was pared by 4 bases and J by 4 bases, with 12 bases between.

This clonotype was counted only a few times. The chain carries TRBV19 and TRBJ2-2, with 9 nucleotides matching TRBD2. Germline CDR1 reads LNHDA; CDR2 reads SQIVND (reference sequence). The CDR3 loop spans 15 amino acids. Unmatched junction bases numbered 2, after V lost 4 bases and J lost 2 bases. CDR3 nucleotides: TGTGCCAGTAGTAGACTAGCGGTTAACACCGGGGAGCTGTTTTTT. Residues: CASSRLAVNTGELFF.

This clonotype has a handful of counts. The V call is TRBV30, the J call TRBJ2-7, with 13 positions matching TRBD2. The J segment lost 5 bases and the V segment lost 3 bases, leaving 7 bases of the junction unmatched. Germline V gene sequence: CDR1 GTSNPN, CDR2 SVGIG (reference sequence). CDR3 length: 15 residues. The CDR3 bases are TGTGCCTGGAGCGAGGGACTAGCGGGATCCCACGAGCAGTACTTC. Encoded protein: CAWSEGLAGSHEQYF.